The 18 T cell receptor beta chains below all came from one sample that was sequenced in a study of tumor-infiltrating lymphocytes in primary liver carcinoma. Starting from about 0.5 ug of total RNA, TCR beta cDNA was produced with a primer in the constant region. Sequencing libraries for TCR beta derived from three nested multiplex PCR rounds that used slightly modified ARM-PCR. Rounds one and two of PCR, each of roughly 10 cycles, were primed with TRBV1-TRBV30 forward primers and a C-beta reverse primer. MiXCR was run by TCRdb on the multiplex PCR reads, yielding one entry per CDR3 protein. The sample has fewer than 400,000 distinct CDR3 sequences; 50% to 70% are singletons. The authors took blood RNA from unsorted whole blood and also extracted germline DNA. Specimen: peripheral blood. The receptors shown here come from a middle-aged man with primary liver carcinoma and hepatitis B virus infection.

J is TRBJ1-5 and V is TRBV6-1, with D unresolved. Trimming stripped 6 bases from V and 9 bases from J, with 21 bases between. This CDR3 region has 15 residues. The germline gives CDR1 MNHNS, CDR2 SASEGT. CDR3 residues: CASSEWRGSDRPQHF. The CDR3 nucleotides read TGTGCCAGCAGCGAATGGAGAGGGAGCGATCGGCCCCAGCATTTT.

Many counts were recorded for this clonotype. The chain has TRBV5-6 and TRBJ2-1; tentatively, D is TRBD2 (6 bases). Looked up from germline, CDR1 is SGHDT and CDR2 is YYEEEE. This CDR3 is 15 amino acids long. Trimming shortened V by 1 base and J by 2 bases, and 10 bases separated the two germline ends. The CDR3 DNA reads TGTGCCAGCAGCTTGTATGGCGGGACCTACAATGAGCAGTTCTTC. It translates to CASSLYGGTYNEQFF.

This clonotype came up a few times. V is TRBV28 and J is TRBJ1-3; D is undetermined. The CDR3 is 15 residues long. Trimming took off 7 bases at V and 0 bases at J, with 13 bases between the two ends. CDR1 MDHEN and CDR2 SYDVKM come from the germline V gene. CDR3 residues: CASTKARGSGNTIYF. The CDR3 nucleotides read TGTGCCAGCACCAAAGCCCGGGGCTCTGGAAACACCATATATTTT.

Concerning this clonotype itself: A much larger clone lies one base from this, so it may be a read error. The chain carries TRBV10-3 and TRBJ1-2; the D is unclear. This CDR3 region has 11 residues. Germline V lookup: CDR1 ENHRY, CDR2 SYGVKD. DNA of the CDR3: TGTGCCAACAGTCAAGGACCGCTTTACACCTTC. Amino acids: CANSQGPLYTF.

As regards this clonotype: One junction end disagrees with the germline gene, perhaps due to a read error. This chain links TRBV6-6 with TRBJ1-4; no clear D gene. CDR1 and CDR2 (germline): MNHNY, SVGAGI (reference sequence). CDR3 size: 12 residues. CDR3 sequence (DNA): TGTACCAGCAACGATGGAGGGGAAAAACTGTTTTTT. This codes for CTSNDGGEKLFF.

The chain recombines TRBV30 with TRBJ1-5; D may be TRBD1 (5 bases). The J call could be wrong; TRBJ2-3 is a better fit for the DNA end. The CDR3 contains 18 residues. Germline V gene data show CDR1 as GTSNPN and CDR2 as SVGIG (reference sequence). CDR3 coding DNA: TGTGCCTGGAGTGTAGACAGCCTAACCGGGTATAGCAATCAGCCCCAGTATTTT. Amino acid sequence: CAWSVDSLTGYSNQPQYF.

Remarks on this clonotype: A much larger clone differs by one base, so this may be a read error. The chain recombines TRBV4-2 with TRBJ1-5; unclear D gene. The CDR3 length is 15 residues. The ends were cut back, 0 bases at V and 5 bases at J, with 11 bases in the middle. Germline loops: CDR1 LGHNA, CDR2 YNFKEQ. The CDR3 sequence: CASSQEIDIDQPQHF. The CDR3 DNA follows: TGTGCCAGCAGCCAAGAAATAGACATTGATCAGCCCCAGCATTTT.

The J gene is TRBJ1-6, the V gene TRBV5-4; D ambiguous. The V gene's germline CDR1 is SGHNT and CDR2 YYREEE (reference sequence). The CDR3 contains 14 residues. CDR3 sequence (DNA): TGTACTAGCAGCTTGAAGGATCCTTCTTCACCCCTCCACTTT. Encoded protein: CTSSLKDPSSPLHF.

The V gene is TRBV11-3, the J gene TRBJ1-1; 7 bases agree with TRBD1. Germline CDR1 reads SGHNT; CDR2 reads YENEEA. Trimming at V came to 10 bases and at J to 5 bases, leaving 10 bases not matched to a gene. The CDR3 is 13 residues long. Here the CDR3 DNA reads TGTGCCACTAGCTTCTCGACAGGGACTGAAGCTTTCTTT. This encodes CATSFSTGTEAFF.

The chain combines TRBV4-2 with TRBJ1-2; 7 bases line up with TRBD1. Unmatched junction bases numbered 10, after V lost 5 bases and J lost 7 bases. The CDR3 is made up of 14 amino acids. Germline values: CDR1 LGHNA, CDR2 YNFKEQ. CDR3 bases: TGTGCCAGCAGCGCCTCCAGGACAGGTTCTGGCTACACCTTC. This gives the protein CASSASRTGSGYTF.

The chain employs TRBV5-1 and TRBJ2-1; the match to TRBD2 covers 7 bases. The germline CDR1 and CDR2 sequences are SGHRS and YFSETQ. This CDR3 comprises 15 residues. After removal of 5 bases from V and 0 bases from J, the junction contained 5 bases not matched to a gene. Written as DNA, the CDR3 is TGCGCCAGCAGACTCGGGGGGAGCTCCTACAATGAGCAGTTCTTC. Translated: CASRLGGSSYNEQFF.

This clonotype occurred once. Given a much more abundant clone one base away, this may be a read error. This rearrangement joins TRBV10-3 to TRBJ2-7; D unclear. CDR1 and CDR2 from the germline V gene are ENHRY and SYGVKD. The CDR3 runs to 11 residues. The CDR3 reads CAISERARWDF. The CDR3 DNA follows: TGTGCCATCAGTGAGCGTGCCCGATGGGACTTC.

In the case of this clonotype: This may arise from a read error, as a much more abundant clone is one base away. This chain connects TRBV29-1 to TRBJ1-4; 12 bases fit TRBD1. The J segment lost 4 bases and the V segment lost 7 bases, leaving 7 bases of the junction unmatched. The V gene's germline CDR1 is SQVTM and CDR2 ANQGSEA. The CDR3 sequence is 15 residues long. The CDR3 is CSAGTGGRVNEKLFF. The CDR3 DNA is TGCAGCGCCGGGACAGGGGGCCGAGTTAATGAAAAACTGTTTTTT.

This clonotype showed up many times. The rearrangement joins TRBV12-3 or TRBV12-4 to TRBJ2-2; 10 bases agree with TRBD2. V dropped 1 base and J dropped 8; count of bases not matched to a gene: 4. CDR3 length: 15 amino acids. This chain's CDR3 is CASSLGGLASGELFF. The CDR3 region has the DNA TGTGCCAGCAGTTTAGGGGGACTAGCGTCTGGGGAGCTGTTTTTT.

In this sample, this clonotype turned up a few times. J is TRBJ2-7 and V is TRBV10-3; perhaps TRBD2 as D (7 bases). V shed 6 bases and J shed 2 bases, with 26 bases lying between them. Germline loops: CDR1 ENHRY, CDR2 SYGVKD. CDR3 length: 18 amino acids. CDR3 bases: TGTGCCATCAGCGAGGGGGGGGGTAGGGCGCCCAAAACCTACGAGCAGTACTTC. Its translation: CAISEGGGRAPKTYEQYF.

The J gene is TRBJ2-5, the V gene TRBV30; D remains unclear. The V end lost 5 bases, the J end lost 5 bases, and 24 bases lay between the germline ends. The V gene's germline CDR1 is GTSNPN and CDR2 SVGIG (reference sequence). The CDR3 sequence is 16 residues long. The CDR3: CAWGRALTSPRETQYF. The CDR3 region has the DNA TGTGCCTGGGGAAGAGCCTTGACCTCACCAAGGGAGACCCAGTACTTC.

The CDR3: CASSSQGSQPQHF. In nucleotides, the CDR3 is TGTGCCAGCAGTTCACAGGGTAGTCAGCCCCAGCATTTT. The rearrangement uses TRBV6-2 or TRBV6-3 and TRBJ1-5; tentatively, D is TRBD1 (6 bases). The germline V gene has CDR1 MNHEY and CDR2 SVGEGT. The CDR3 sequence is 13 residues long. V was trimmed by 4 bases and J by 6 bases, leaving 10 bases between them.

Remarks on this clonotype: This may be a read error, as it is one base from a much larger clone. This CDR3 fails to terminate in the conserved phenylalanine or tryptophan, so it likely reflects a read error. The CDR3 loop is CASSLAYTEAFL. CDR3 nucleotide sequence: TGTGCCAGCAGCTTAGCCTACACTGAAGCTTTCCTT. This chain connects TRBV11-2 to TRBJ1-1; D gene unclear. The germline gives CDR1 SGHAT, CDR2 FQNNGV. This CDR3 is built from 12 residues. With 1 base removed from V and 3 bases from J, the gap between germline ends came to 3 bases.